The present T cell receptor beta chain was sequenced within a study of blood T cell repertoires in COVID-19. Looking at the study overall: Samples taken during acute and convalescent COVID-19 were collected in the United States, Italy and Spain. T cells, B-cell-depleted T cells, or PBMCs supplied cDNA or gDNA.

The germline CDR1 and CDR2 sequences are LGHDT and YNNKEL (reference sequence). The CDR3 consists of 13 residues. After removal of 3 bases from V and 6 bases from J, the junction contained 2 bases not matched to a gene. Original data processing: How many nucleated cells were present was estimated from reference gene primer amplification. Clones were sequenced by immunoSEQ multiplex PCR, and TCRdb holds only the in-frame ones, with some missing. V and J calls and clone size come straight from that table; D and trimming were deduced from the DNA. The table lists about 180,000 clones, 60% to 80% of them singletons.

The receptor's source is a woman in her 70s with acute or convalescent COVID-19. Sequencing used peripheral blood. The chain recombines TRBV3-1 (or the pseudogene TRBV3-2) with TRBJ1-2; 9 nucleotides match TRBD1. The CDR3 sequence is CASSHRTGDGYTF. CDR3 DNA sequence: TGTGCCAGCAGCCACAGGACAGGGGATGGCTACACCTTC.